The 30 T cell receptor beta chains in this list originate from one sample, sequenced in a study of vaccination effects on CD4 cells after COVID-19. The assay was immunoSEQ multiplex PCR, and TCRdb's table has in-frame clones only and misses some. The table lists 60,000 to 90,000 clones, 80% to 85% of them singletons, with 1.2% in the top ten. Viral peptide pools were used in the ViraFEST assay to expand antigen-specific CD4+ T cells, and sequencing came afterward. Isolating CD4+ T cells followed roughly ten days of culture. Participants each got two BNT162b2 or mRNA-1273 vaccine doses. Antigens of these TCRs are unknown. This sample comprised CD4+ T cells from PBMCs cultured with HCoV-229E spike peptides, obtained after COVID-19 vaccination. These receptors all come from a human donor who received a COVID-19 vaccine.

The CDR3 here is CASSSTGGADYGYTF. The CDR3 nucleotides are TGCGCCAGCAGCTCTACAGGGGGCGCGGACTATGGCTACACCTTC. The chain has TRBV5-1 and TRBJ1-2; 9 bases are shared with TRBD1. The V gene end was trimmed by 3 bases and the J gene end by 3 bases; junction bases not matched to a gene: 6. The CDR3 spans 15 residues. The germline gives CDR1 SGHRS, CDR2 YFSETQ.

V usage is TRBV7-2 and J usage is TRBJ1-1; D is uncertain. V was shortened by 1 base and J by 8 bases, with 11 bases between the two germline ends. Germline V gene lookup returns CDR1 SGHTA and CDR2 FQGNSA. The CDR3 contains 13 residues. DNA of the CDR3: TGTGCCAGCAGCTTAGGACCGGAACGAGAAGCTTTCTTT. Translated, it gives CASSLGPEREAFF. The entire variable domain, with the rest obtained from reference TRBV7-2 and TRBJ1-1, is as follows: GAGVSQSPSNKVTEKGKDVELRCDPISGHTALYWYRQSLGQGLEFLIYFQGNSAPDKSGLPSDRFSAERTGGSVSTLTIQRTQQEDSAVYLCASSLGPEREAFFGQGTRLTVV.

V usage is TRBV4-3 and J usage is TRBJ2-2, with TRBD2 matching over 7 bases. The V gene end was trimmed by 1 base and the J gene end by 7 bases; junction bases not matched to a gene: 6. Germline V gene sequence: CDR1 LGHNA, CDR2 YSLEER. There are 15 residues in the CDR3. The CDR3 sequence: CASSQGWRGNGELFF. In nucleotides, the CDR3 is TGCGCCAGCAGCCAAGGATGGCGGGGGAACGGGGAGCTGTTTTTT.

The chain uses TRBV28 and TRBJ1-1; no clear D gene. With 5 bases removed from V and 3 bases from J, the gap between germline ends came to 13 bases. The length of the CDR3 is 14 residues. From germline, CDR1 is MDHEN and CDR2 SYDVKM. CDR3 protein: CASSPLGRYTEAFF. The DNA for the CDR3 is TGTGCCAGCAGTCCCCTAGGGCGGTACACTGAAGCTTTCTTT.

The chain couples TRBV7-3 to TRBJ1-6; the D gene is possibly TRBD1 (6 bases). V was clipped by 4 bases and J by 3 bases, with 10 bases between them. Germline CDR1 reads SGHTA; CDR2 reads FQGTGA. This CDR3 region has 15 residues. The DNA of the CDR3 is TGTGCCAGCAGCTCCTCAGGGGTCTATAATTCACCCCTCCACTTT. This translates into CASSSSGVYNSPLHF.

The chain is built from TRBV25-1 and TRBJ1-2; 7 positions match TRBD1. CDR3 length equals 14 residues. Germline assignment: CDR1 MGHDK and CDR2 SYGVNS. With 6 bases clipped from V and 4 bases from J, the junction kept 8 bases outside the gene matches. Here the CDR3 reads CASSAAGTAYGYTF. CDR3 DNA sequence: TGTGCCAGCAGCGCCGCCGGGACAGCCTATGGCTACACCTTC.

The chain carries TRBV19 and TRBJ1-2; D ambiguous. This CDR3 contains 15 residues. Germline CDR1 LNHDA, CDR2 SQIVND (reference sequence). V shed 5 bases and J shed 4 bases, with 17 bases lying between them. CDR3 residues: CASSERTTHTYGYTF. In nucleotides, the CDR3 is TGTGCCAGTAGTGAACGGACGACACATACCTATGGCTACACCTTC.

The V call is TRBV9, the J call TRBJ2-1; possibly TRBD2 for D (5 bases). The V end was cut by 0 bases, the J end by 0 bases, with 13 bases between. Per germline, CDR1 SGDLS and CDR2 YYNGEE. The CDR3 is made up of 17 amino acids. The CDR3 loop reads CASSVGAGTSSYNEQFF. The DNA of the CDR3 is TGTGCCAGCAGCGTAGGTGCTGGTACTAGCTCCTACAATGAGCAGTTCTTC.

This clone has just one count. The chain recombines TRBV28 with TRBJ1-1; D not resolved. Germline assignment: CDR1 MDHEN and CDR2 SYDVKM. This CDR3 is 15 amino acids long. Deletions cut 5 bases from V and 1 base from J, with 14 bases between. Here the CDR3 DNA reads TGTGCCAGCAGTCCCCTGGAGTCGAGGAACACTGAAGCTTTCTTT. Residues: CASSPLESRNTEAFF.

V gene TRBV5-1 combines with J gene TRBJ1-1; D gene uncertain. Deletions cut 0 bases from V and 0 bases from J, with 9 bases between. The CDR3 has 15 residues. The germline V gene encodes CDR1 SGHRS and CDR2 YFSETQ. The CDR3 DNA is TGCGCCAGCAGCTTGGGTCGGGTCCTGAACACTGAAGCTTTCTTT. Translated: CASSLGRVLNTEAFF.

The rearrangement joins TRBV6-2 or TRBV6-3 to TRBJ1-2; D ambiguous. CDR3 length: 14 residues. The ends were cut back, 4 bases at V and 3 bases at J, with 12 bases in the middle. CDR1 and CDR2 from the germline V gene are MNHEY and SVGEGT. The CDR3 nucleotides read TGTGCCAGCAGTTCCCCCGGACTGGACTATGGCTACACCTTC. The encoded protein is CASSSPGLDYGYTF.

In DNA form, the CDR3 reads TGTGCCAGCAGTCGTGGATTCTACGAGCAGTACGTC. Amino acids: CASSRGFYEQYV. The chain combines TRBV6-5 with TRBJ2-7; no definite D call. V gave up 5 bases and J gave up 3 bases, with 8 bases separating them. The CDR3 is 12 residues long. In germline, CDR1 is MNHEY, CDR2 SVGAGI.

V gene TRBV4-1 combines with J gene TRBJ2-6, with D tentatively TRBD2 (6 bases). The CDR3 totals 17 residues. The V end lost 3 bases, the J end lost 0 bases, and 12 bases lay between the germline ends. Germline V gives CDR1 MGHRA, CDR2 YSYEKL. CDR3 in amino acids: CASSQATGDSGANVLTF. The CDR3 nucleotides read TGCGCCAGCAGCCAGGCGACGGGGGACTCTGGGGCCAACGTCCTGACTTTC.

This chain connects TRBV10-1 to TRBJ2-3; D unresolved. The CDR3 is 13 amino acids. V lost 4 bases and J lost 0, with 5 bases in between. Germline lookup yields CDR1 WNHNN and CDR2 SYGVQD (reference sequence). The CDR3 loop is CASSGDSTDTQYF. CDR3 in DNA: TGCGCCAGCAGTGGTGATAGCACAGATACGCAGTATTTT.

In DNA form, the CDR3 reads TGTGCCAGCAGCTTCTCTCCTCCGGCGGAGGATAGCGGGGAGCTGTTTTTT. Protein: CASSFSPPAEDSGELFF. The chain combines TRBV11-2 with TRBJ2-2; tentatively, D is TRBD2 (5 bases). Deletions cut 3 bases from V and 7 bases from J, with 21 bases between. This CDR3 region has 17 residues. CDR1 and CDR2 from the germline V gene are SGHAT and FQNNGV.

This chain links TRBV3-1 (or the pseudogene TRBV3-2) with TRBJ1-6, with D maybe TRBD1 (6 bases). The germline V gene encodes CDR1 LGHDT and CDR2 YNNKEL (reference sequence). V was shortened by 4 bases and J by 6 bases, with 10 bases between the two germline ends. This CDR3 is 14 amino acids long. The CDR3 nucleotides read TGTGCCAGCAGCCCCGGACAGTTTAATTCACCCCTCCACTTT. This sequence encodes CASSPGQFNSPLHF.

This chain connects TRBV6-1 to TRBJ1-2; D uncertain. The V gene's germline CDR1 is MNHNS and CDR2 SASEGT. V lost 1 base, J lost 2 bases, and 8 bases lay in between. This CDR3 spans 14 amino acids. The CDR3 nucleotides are TGTGCCAGCAGTGAAGTGGTTAGAAACTATGGCTACACCTTC. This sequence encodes CASSEVVRNYGYTF.

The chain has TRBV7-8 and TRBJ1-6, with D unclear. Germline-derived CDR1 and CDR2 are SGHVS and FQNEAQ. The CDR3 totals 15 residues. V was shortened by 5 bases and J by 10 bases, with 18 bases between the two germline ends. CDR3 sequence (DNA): TGTGCCAGCAGCCCCCGTGAAGGGAAGGCATCACCCCTCCACTTT. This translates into CASSPREGKASPLHF. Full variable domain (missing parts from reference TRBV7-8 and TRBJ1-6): GAGVSQSPRYKVAKRGQDVALRCDPISGHVSLFWYQQALGQGPEFLTYFQNEAQLDKSGLPSDRFFAERPEGSVSTLKIQRTQQEDSAVYLCASSPREGKASPLHFGNGTRLTVT.

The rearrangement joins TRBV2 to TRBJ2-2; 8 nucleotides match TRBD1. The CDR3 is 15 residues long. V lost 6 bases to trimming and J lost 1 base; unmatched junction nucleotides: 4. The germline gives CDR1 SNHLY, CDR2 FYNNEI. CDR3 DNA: TGTGCCAGCAGGCTACAGGGGGGGAACACCGGGGAGCTGTTTTTT. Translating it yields CASRLQGGNTGELFF.

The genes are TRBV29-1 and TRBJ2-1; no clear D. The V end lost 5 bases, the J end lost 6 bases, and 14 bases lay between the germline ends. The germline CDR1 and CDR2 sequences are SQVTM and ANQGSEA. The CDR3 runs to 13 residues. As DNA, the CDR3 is TGCAGCGTTAAGGATGGCCCGGGCAATGAGCAGTTCTTC. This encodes CSVKDGPGNEQFF.

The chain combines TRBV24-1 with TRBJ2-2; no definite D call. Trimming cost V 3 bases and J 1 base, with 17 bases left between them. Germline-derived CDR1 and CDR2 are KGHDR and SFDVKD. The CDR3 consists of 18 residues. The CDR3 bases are TGTGCCACCAGTGATCCTTCCACTGGGGTGCTGAACACCGGGGAGCTGTTTTTT. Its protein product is CATSDPSTGVLNTGELFF.

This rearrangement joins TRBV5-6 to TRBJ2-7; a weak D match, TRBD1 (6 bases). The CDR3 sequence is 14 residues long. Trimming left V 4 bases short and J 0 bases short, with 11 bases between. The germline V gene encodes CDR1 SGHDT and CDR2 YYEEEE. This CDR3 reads CASSLGQLSYEQYV. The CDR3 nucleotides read TGTGCCAGCAGCCTCGGACAGCTCTCCTACGAGCAGTACGTC.

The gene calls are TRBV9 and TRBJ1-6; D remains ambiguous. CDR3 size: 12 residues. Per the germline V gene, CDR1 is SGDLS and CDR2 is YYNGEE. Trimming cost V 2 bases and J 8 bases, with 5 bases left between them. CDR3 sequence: CASSVRDSPLHF. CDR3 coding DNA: TGTGCCAGCAGCGTCCGGGATTCACCCCTCCACTTT.

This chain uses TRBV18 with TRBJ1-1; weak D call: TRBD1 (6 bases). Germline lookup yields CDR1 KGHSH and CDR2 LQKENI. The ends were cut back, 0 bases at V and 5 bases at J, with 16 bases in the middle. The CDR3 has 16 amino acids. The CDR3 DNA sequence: TGTGCCAGCTCACCACCTCAACAGGGAAGAAGAACTGAAGCTTTCTTT. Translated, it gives CASSPPQQGRRTEAFF.

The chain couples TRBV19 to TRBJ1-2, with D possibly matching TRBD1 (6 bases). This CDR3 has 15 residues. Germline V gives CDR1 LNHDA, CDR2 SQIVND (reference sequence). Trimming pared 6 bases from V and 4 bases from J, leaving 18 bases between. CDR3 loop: CASSSTSGGGYGYTF. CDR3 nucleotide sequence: TGTGCCAGTAGCTCGACTTCAGGAGGGGGCTATGGCTACACCTTC.

The CDR3 DNA reads as TGTGCCAGCAGCCCTGGGGATGGGGGGTCCGGGGAGCTGTTTTTT. It yields the protein CASSPGDGGSGELFF. The chain joins TRBV5-4 to TRBJ2-2, with D possibly matching TRBD2 (6 bases). The CDR3 runs 15 residues. CDR1 and CDR2 (germline): SGHNT, YYREEE (reference sequence). V was cut by 4 bases and J by 6 bases, with 16 bases left in between. Filled out from reference TRBV5-4 and TRBJ2-2, the complete variable domain reads ETGVTQSPTHLIKTRGQQVTLRCSSQSGHNTVSWYQQALGQGPQFIFQYYREEENGRGNFPPRFSGLQFPNYSSELNVNALELDDSALYLCASSPGDGGSGELFFGEGSRLTVL.

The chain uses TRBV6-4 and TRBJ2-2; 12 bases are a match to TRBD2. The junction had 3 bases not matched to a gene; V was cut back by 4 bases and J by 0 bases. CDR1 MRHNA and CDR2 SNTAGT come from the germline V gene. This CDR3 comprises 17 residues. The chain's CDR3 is CASSVLAGGSNTGELFF. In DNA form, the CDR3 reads TGTGCCAGCAGTGTACTAGCGGGGGGATCGAACACCGGGGAGCTGTTTTTT.

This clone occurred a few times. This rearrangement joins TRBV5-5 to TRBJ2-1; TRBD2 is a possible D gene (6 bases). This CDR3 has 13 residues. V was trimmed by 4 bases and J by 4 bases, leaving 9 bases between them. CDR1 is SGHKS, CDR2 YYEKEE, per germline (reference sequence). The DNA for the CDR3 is TGTGCCAGCAGCGTGGGACTTTACAATGAGCAGTTCTTC. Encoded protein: CASSVGLYNEQFF.

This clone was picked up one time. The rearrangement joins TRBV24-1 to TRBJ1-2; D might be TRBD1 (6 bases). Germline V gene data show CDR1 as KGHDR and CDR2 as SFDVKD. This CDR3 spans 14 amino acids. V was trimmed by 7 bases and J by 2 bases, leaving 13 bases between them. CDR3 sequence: CATRGTGTNYGYTF. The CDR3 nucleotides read TGTGCCACCAGGGGCACAGGGACGAACTATGGCTACACCTTC.

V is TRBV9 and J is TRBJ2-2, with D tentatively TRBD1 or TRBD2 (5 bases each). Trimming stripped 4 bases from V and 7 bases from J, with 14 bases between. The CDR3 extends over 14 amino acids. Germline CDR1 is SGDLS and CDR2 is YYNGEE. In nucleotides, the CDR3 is TGTGCCAGCAGCAGGGGAGATAACCTCGGGGAGCTGTTTTTT. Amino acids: CASSRGDNLGELFF.